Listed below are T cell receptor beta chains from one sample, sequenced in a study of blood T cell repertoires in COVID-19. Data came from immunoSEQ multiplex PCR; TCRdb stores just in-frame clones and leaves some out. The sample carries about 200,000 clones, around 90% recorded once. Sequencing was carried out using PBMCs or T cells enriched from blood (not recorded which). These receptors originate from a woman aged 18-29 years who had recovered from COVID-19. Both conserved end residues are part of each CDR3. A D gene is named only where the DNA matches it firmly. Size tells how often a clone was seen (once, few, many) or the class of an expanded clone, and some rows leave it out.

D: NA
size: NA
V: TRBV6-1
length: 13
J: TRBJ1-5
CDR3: CASSESLNQPQHF
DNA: TGTGCCAGCAGTGAATCCCTCAATCAGCCCCAGCATTTT

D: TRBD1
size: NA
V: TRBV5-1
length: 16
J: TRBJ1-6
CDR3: CASSLATGQAFSPLHF
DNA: TGCGCCAGCAGCTTGGCAACCGGACAGGCATTTTCACCCCTCCACTTT

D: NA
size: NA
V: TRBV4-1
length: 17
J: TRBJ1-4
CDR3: CASSQSARTADNEKLFF
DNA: TGCGCCAGCAGCCAATCAGCCCGGACAGCCGATAATGAAAAACTGTTTTTT

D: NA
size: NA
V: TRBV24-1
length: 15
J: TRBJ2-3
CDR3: CATSVPGGLTDTQYF
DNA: TGTGCCACCAGTGTCCCAGGGGGGCTCACAGATACGCAGTATTTT

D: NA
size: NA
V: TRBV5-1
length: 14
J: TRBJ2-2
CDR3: CASSFGDGNGELFF
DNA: TGCGCCAGCAGCTTCGGGGATGGTAACGGGGAGCTGTTTTTT

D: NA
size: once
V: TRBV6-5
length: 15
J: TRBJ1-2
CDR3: CASSSSISTNYGYTF
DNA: TGTGCCAGCAGTTCAAGCATCTCCACTAACTATGGCTACACCTTC

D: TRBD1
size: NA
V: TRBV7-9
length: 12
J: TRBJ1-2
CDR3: CVGQGENYGYTF
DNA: TGTGTGGGACAGGGGGAGAACTATGGCTACACCTTC

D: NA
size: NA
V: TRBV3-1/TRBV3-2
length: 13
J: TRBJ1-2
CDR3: CASSQDAGGGYTF
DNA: TGTGCCAGCAGCCAAGATGCGGGGGGAGGCTACACCTTC

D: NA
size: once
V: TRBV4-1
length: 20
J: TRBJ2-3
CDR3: CASSQPRRRASATSTDTQYF
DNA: TGCGCCAGCAGCCAACCTCGTCGCCGGGCTAGCGCCACTAGCACAGATACGCAGTATTTT

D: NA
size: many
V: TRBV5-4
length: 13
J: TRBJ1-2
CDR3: CASSSGTRGGYTF
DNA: TGTGCCAGCAGCTCCGGGACAAGGGGTGGCTACACCTTC

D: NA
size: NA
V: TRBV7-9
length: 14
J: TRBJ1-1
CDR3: CASSLAPRQLKAFF
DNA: TGTGCCAGCAGCTTAGCGCCGAGACAGCTGAAAGCTTTCTTT

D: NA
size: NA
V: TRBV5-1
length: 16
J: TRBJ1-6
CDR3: CASSSTGKETNSPLHF
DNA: TGCGCCAGCAGCTCGACCGGCAAGGAGACTAATTCACCCCTCCACTTT

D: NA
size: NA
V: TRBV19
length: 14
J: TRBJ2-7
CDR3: CASSIGAGSYEQYF
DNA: TGTGCCAGTAGTATAGGGGCAGGGTCCTACGAGCAGTACTTC

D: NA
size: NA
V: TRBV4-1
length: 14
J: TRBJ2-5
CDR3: CASSHGGIQETQYF
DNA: TGCGCCAGCAGCCACGGGGGAATACAAGAGACCCAGTACTTC

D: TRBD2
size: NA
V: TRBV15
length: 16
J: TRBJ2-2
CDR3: CATSREALAGPGELFF
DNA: TGTGCCACCAGCAGAGAGGCACTAGCGGGGCCCGGGGAGCTGTTTTTT

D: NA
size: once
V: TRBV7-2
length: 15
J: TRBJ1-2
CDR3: CASSPTPGNNYGYTF
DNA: TGTGCCAGCAGCCCAACACCCGGGAATAACTATGGCTACACCTTC

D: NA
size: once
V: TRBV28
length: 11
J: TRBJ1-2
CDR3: CASSFRDGYTF
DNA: TGTGCCAGCAGTTTCAGGGATGGCTACACCTTC

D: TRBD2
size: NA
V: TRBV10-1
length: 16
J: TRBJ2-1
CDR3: CASSERTSGKNNEQFF
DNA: TGCGCCAGCAGTGAACGGACTAGCGGGAAAAACAATGAGCAGTTCTTC

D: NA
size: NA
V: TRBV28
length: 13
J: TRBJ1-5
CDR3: CAIRTNSNQPQHF
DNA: TGTGCCATTCGGACAAATAGCAATCAGCCCCAGCATTTT

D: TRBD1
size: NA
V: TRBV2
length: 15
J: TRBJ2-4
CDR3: CASSEQGGGKNIQYF
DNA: TGTGCCAGCAGTGAGCAAGGGGGCGGCAAAAACATTCAGTACTTC

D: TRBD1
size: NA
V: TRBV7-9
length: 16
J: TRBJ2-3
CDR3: CASSQQGSTSTDTQYF
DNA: TGTGCCAGCAGCCAACAGGGGTCCACTAGCACAGATACGCAGTATTTT

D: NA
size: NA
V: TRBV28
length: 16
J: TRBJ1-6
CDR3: CASSYILGAWDSPLHF
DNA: TGTGCCAGCAGTTATATATTGGGGGCTTGGGATTCACCCCTCCACTTT

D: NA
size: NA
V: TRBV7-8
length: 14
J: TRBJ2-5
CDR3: CASSLGPKQETQYF
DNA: TGTGCCAGCAGCCTAGGGCCGAAACAAGAGACCCAGTACTTC

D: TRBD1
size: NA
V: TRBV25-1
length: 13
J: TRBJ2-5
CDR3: CASKGQGKETQYF
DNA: TGTGCCAGCAAAGGACAGGGAAAAGAGACCCAGTACTTC

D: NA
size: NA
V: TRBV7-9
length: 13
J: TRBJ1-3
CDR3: CASKQTSGNTIYF
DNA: TGTGCCAGCAAACAAACCTCTGGAAACACCATATATTTT

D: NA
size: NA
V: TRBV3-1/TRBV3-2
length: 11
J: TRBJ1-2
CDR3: CASSQGQGYTF
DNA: TGTGCCAGCAGCCAAGGACAGGGCTACACCTTC

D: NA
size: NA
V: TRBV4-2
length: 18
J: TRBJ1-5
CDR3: CASSQGGAEGISNQPQHF
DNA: TGTGCCAGCAGCCAAGGCGGGGCGGAGGGGATTAGCAATCAGCCCCAGCATTTT

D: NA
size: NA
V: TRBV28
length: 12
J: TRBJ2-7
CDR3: CASSLRQHEQYF
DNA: TGTGCCAGCTCACTCCGACAGCACGAGCAGTACTTC

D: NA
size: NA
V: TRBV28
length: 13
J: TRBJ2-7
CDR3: CASTDTVPYEQYF
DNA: TGTGCCAGCACGGATACAGTCCCCTACGAGCAGTACTTC

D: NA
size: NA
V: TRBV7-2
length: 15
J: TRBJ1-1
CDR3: CASSRGPDTNTEAFF
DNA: TGTGCCAGCAGTCGTGGTCCGGACACGAACACTGAAGCTTTCTTT

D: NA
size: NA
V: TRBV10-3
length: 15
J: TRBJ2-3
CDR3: CAISESTSDPDTQYF
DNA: TGTGCCATCAGTGAGTCGACTAGTGATCCAGATACGCAGTATTTT

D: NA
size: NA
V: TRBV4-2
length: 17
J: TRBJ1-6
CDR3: CASSQEVQAVNNSPLHF
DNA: TGTGCCAGCAGCCAAGAAGTTCAGGCAGTAAATAATTCACCCCTCCACTTT

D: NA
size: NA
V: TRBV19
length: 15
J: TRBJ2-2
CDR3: CASSMEGRGLGELFF
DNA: TGTGCCAGTAGTATGGAGGGGCGCGGTTTGGGGGAGCTGTTTTTT

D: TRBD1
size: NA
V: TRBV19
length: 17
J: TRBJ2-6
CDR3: CASSIPLDRAGANVLTF
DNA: TGTGCCAGTAGTATTCCGTTGGACAGGGCTGGGGCCAACGTCCTGACTTTC

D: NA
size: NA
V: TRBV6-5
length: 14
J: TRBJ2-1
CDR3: CASSRGSFVNEQFF
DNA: TGTGCCAGCAGTCGGGGGTCTTTCGTGAATGAGCAGTTCTTC

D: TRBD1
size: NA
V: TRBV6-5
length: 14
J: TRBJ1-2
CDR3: CASRPGTAPNGYTF
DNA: TGTGCCAGCAGGCCCGGGACAGCACCGAATGGCTACACCTTC

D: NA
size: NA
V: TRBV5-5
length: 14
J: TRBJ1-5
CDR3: CASSLAGQRQPQHF
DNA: TGTGCCAGCAGCTTGGCGGGACAACGGCAGCCCCAGCATTTT

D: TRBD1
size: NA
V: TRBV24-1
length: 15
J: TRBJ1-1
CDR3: CATSDPNRGKSEAFF
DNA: TGTGCCACCAGTGATCCGAACAGGGGGAAATCTGAAGCTTTCTTT